This TCR beta chain was recorded in a study of blood T cell repertoires in COVID-19 (dated by TCRdb to 2020 to 2022). Turning to the overall study: Samples covering the acute and convalescent phases of COVID-19 were provided by collaborators in the United States, Italy and Spain. Subjects who had been exposed to COVID-19, were actively infected with it, or had recovered from it provided the deeply sampled blood TCRbeta repertoires that made up the dataset. Where available, HLA class I and class II types were obtained from metadata supplied by the sample provider rather than from assay-based typing. The repertoires were released in a freely available public database meant as a resource for research on the immune response to SARS-CoV-2. The prospective study material was composed of cDNA or gDNA derived from T cells, B-cell-depleted T cells, or PBMCs. The samples were drawn from two sources: the first 160 participants of the ongoing ImmuneRACE study, and 1,000 to 1,500 subjects contributed by 6 global collaborators. A de-identified subject ID, COVID-19 status, age in years and sex were almost always included in the sample metadata. The full study reports these points: The quantity of clinical and demographic metadata differed by source and by participant and was supplied without curation.

Trimming at the junction amounts to 5 bases on V and 6 bases on J, and the germline ends lie 20 bases apart. The CDR3 sequence holds 15 residues, the cysteine and phenylalanine included. The retained sequence is limited to the CDR3, 45 bases, with the frame set at the first base. CDR1 and CDR2, looked up from the germline V gene, are SGHRS and YFSETQ. In regard to this clone: No cognate antigen has been identified for it. One base away there is no much larger clone; base qualities are not given.

TCRbeta CDR3 regions were amplified from genomic DNA using the immunoSEQ Assay, a bias-controlled multiplex PCR. In the original analysis: Within the assay, amplification of reference gene primers was used to estimate how many nucleated cells each sample contained. Sequence reads were collapsed and filtered to measure the absolute abundance of every unique TCRbeta CDR3 rearrangement. Productive Simpson clonality was computed per sample as the square root of Simpson's diversity index over productive rearrangements. The table comes from immuneACCESS by way of TCRdb, which keeps in-frame sequences with V and J called. Part of the clones is missing from these tables; in studies checked, under half for an unresolved V gene and the rest for unknown reasons. For V, J and clone size, that table is used; D and trimming come from the DNA. Recorded for this sample are 300,000 to 450,000 clones; more than 70% of them occurred a single time. 1% to 1.5% of the sample is held by the ten biggest clonotypes.

Participants in the prospective study were aged roughly 18 to 90 years, lived in 20 to 25 United States geographic areas, and enrolled through a virtual design. In the prospective study, cohorts were assigned on the basis of participant-reported clinical history obtained from a screening survey and a study questionnaire. For ImmuneRACE Cohort 3, a participant was defined as recovered based on two consecutive negative NP/OP PCR tests, clearance by a healthcare professional, or resolution of symptoms. In the prospective study, whole blood, serum and a nasopharyngeal or oropharyngeal swab were collected from each participant by mobile phlebotomists. Over a roughly 2-month period, participants in the prospective study had the option of providing additional blood draws and questionnaires. Before DNA extraction, prospective study blood samples were shipped either frozen or at room temperature.

What was sequenced was PBMCs or T cells enriched from blood (not recorded which). This receptor chain uses TRBV5-1 and TRBJ1-1; perhaps TRBD1 is the D gene, with 5 bases matching. The origin of this receptor is a man between 25 and 39 years old who had recovered from COVID-19. The DNA reads as follows: TGCGCCAGCAGGTTTTTGACAGACCGGAGCGCTGAAGCTTTCTTT. This encodes CASRFLTDRSAEAFF.